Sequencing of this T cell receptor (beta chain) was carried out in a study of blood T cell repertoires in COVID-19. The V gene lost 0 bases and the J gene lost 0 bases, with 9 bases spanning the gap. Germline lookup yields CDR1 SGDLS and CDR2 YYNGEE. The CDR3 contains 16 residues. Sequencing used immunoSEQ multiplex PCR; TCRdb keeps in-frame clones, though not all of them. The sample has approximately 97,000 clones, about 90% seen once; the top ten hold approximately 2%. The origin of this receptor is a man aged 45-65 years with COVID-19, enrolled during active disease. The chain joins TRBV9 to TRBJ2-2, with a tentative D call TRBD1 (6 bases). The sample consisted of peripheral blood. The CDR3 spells CASSVAGHANTGELFF. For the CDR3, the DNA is TGTGCCAGCAGCGTAGCGGGACATGCGAACACCGGGGAGCTGTTTTTT.